This passage covers 16 T cell receptor beta chains from one sample sequenced in a study of neoadjuvant nivolumab and ipilimumab in lung cancer. Profiled with immunoSEQ multiplex PCR; TCRdb holds only in-frame clones, not every one. The table has roughly 9,900 clones, roughly four fifths seen once. Sample: peripheral blood, taken before neoadjuvant nivolumab, alone or with ipilimumab. The receptors here all came from an adult with non-small cell lung cancer.

The rearrangement uses TRBV7-3 and TRBJ2-7; unclear D gene. The CDR3 has 13 amino acids. V lost 5 bases to trimming and J lost 7 bases, with 15 bases between them. CDR1 and CDR2 (germline): SGHTA, FQGTGA. The CDR3: CASSTSSTEEQYF. The CDR3 DNA sequence: TGTGCCAGCAGCACCTCTTCGACCGAGGAGCAGTACTTC.

This clone was seen once. Different DNA sequences within this sample yield the same CDR3. The chain combines TRBV6-1 with TRBJ1-2; tentatively, D is TRBD1 (6 bases). Germline-derived CDR1 and CDR2 are MNHNS and SASEGT. V lost 8 bases, J lost 1 base, and 11 bases lay in between. The CDR3 spans 13 residues. The CDR3 protein is CASVLGGNYGYTF. In DNA, the CDR3 is TGTGCCAGCGTTTTAGGGGGTAACTATGGCTACACCTTC.

The chain is built from TRBV5-4 and TRBJ2-7, with D possibly matching TRBD2 (6 bases). Trimming removed 1 base at V and 1 base at J, with 12 bases between. The CDR3 extends over 15 amino acids. CDR1 is SGHNT and CDR2 is YYREEE in the germline V gene (reference sequence). CDR3 nucleotide sequence: TGTGCCAGCAGCTTGTTCCAGGGAGGTTCCTACGAGCAGTACTTC. It translates to CASSLFQGGSYEQYF.

The chain links TRBV5-1 to TRBJ1-2; weak D call: TRBD1 (5 bases). The V end was cut by 5 bases, the J end by 3 bases, with 11 bases between. Germline CDR1 and CDR2: SGHRS and YFSETQ. The CDR3 covers 13 residues. DNA of the CDR3: TGCGCCAGCAGTCGGACAAGCTACTATGGCTACACCTTC. Amino acid sequence: CASSRTSYYGYTF. The entire variable domain, with the rest obtained from reference TRBV5-1 and TRBJ1-2, is as follows: KAGVTQTPRYLIKTRGQQVTLSCSPISGHRSVSWYQQTPGQGLQFLFEYFSETQRNKGNFPGRFSGRQFSNSRSEMNVSTLELGDSALYLCASSRTSYYGYTFGSGTRLTVV.

This clone has only a few counts. The V call is TRBV27, the J call TRBJ1-5, with 7 nucleotides matching TRBD1. The CDR3 has 14 amino acids. The germline gives CDR1 MNHEY, CDR2 SMNVEV (reference sequence). Germline trimming cut 4 bases from V and 6 bases from J; bases unmatched to any gene: 6. DNA for the CDR3: TGTGCCAGCAGTTACGGAGGGGGCGGTCAGCCCCAGCATTTT. As protein: CASSYGGGGQPQHF.

The sample holds a few counts of this clone. The chain recombines TRBV19 with TRBJ1-2; the D gene is possibly TRBD1 (5 bases). Germline CDR1 and CDR2: LNHDA and SQIVND (reference sequence). V lost 8 bases to trimming and J lost 0 bases, with 16 bases between them. The CDR3 has 15 amino acids. The CDR3, as DNA: TGTGCCAGTCAGAGAGAGGGGCTTACTAACTATGGCTACACCTTC. Its translation: CASQREGLTNYGYTF.

V gene TRBV7-6 combines with J gene TRBJ1-1; D possibly corresponds to TRBD1 (6 bases). The germline V gene encodes CDR1 SGHVS and CDR2 FNYEAQ. The CDR3 runs to 17 residues. Trimming pared 0 bases from V and 4 bases from J, leaving 18 bases between. The CDR3 sequence is CASSLAPLGGSVTEAFF. The CDR3 bases are TGTGCCAGCAGCTTAGCCCCCTTGGGGGGCTCGGTCACTGAAGCTTTCTTT. Based on the CDR3 plus reference TRBV7-6 and TRBJ1-1, the full variable domain is GAGVSQSPRYKVTKRGQDVALRCDPISGHVSLYWYRQALGQGPEFLTYFNYEAQQDKSGLPNDRFSAERPEGSISTLTIQRTEQRDSAMYRCASSLAPLGGSVTEAFFGQGTRLTVV.

This clone was seen a single time. V gene TRBV7-8 combines with J gene TRBJ1-4, with 10 nucleotides matching TRBD1. The CDR3 length is 15 residues. With 5 bases clipped from V and 7 bases from J, the junction kept 7 bases outside the gene matches. CDR1 and CDR2 from the germline V gene are SGHVS and FQNEAQ. The CDR3 bases are TGTGCCAGCAGCCTTAGGGGGACAGGGGCTGAAAAACTGTTTTTT. Its translation: CASSLRGTGAEKLFF.

The gene calls are TRBV7-3 and TRBJ2-1, with D possibly TRBD1 on 7 matching bases. The CDR3 extends over 15 amino acids. Trimming removed 6 bases from V and 6 bases from J, with 18 bases in between. CDR1 is SGHTA, CDR2 FQGTGA, per germline. The CDR3 region is CASRSTGDFFNEQFF. CDR3 DNA sequence: TGTGCCAGCAGGTCTACAGGGGACTTCTTCAATGAGCAGTTCTTC.

The chain uses TRBV29-1 and TRBJ2-7, with D tentatively TRBD1 (5 bases). Germline values: CDR1 SQVTM, CDR2 ANQGSEA. The CDR3 sequence is 12 residues long. Trimming shortened V by 3 bases and J by 0 bases, and 6 bases separated the two germline ends. The CDR3 loop reads CSVEDNSYEQYF. CDR3 in DNA: TGCAGCGTTGAGGACAACTCCTACGAGCAGTACTTC.

The V gene is TRBV5-8, the J gene TRBJ2-1; weak D call: TRBD1 (5 bases). The CDR3 spans 12 residues. V was cut by 0 bases and J by 12 bases, with 10 bases left in between. Germline-derived CDR1 and CDR2 are SGHTS and YDEGEE. This CDR3 reads CASSLVQGGQFF. For the CDR3, the DNA is TGTGCCAGCAGCTTGGTGCAGGGCGGGCAGTTCTTC.

V usage is TRBV6-4 and J usage is TRBJ2-1; 9 bases align to TRBD2. V lost 0 bases to trimming and J lost 6 bases; unmatched junction nucleotides: 3. The CDR3 runs to 15 residues. Germline V gene lookup returns CDR1 MRHNA and CDR2 SNTAGT. The CDR3 nucleotides are TGTGCCAGCAGTGACTCGACTAGCGGAGCCAATGAGCAGTTCTTC. This gives the protein CASSDSTSGANEQFF.

Note on this clone: Sequence at one end of the junction differs from germline and may be a read error. This chain connects TRBV15 to TRBJ2-7; D not resolved. Germline V lookup: CDR1 LNHNV, CDR2 YYDKDF (reference sequence). The CDR3 extends over 13 amino acids. The CDR3 loop reads CATGRRPSYEQYF. The CDR3 DNA follows: TGTGCCACCGGCAGACGTCCCTCCTACGAGCAGTACTTC. The whole variable domain, remainder taken from reference TRBV15 and TRBJ2-7, is DAMVIQNPRYQVTQFGKPVTLSCSQTLNHNVMYWYQQKSSQAPKLLFHYYDKDFNNEADTPDNFQSRRPNTSFCFLDIRSPGLGDTAMYLCATGRRPSYEQYFGPGTRLTVT.

This rearrangement joins TRBV2 to TRBJ2-2; 7 bases fit TRBD1. V shed 8 bases and J 6 bases; nucleotides not matched to a gene: 12. There are 15 residues in the CDR3. The germline V gene encodes CDR1 SNHLY and CDR2 FYNNEI. Here the CDR3 DNA reads TGTGCCAGCTACGGCACAGGGGTTAGAGCCGGGGAGCTGTTTTTT. As protein: CASYGTGVRAGELFF.

The chain has TRBV6-6 and TRBJ2-2; D ambiguous. Germline CDR1 MNHNY, CDR2 SVGAGI (reference sequence). This CDR3 has 15 residues. V was shortened by 5 bases and J by 0 bases, with 10 bases between the two germline ends. The CDR3 bases are TGTGCCAGCAGTCTTAGGCAAGCGAACACCGGGGAGCTGTTTTTT. Translation: CASSLRQANTGELFF.

The chain joins TRBV2 to TRBJ2-1; D gene ambiguous. The V gene's germline CDR1 is SNHLY and CDR2 FYNNEI. The CDR3 runs to 12 residues. Between the trimmed V and J ends, which lost 6 bases and 10 bases, there was a span of 13 bases. CDR3 in amino acids: CASRLNLGEQFF. CDR3 nucleotides: TGTGCCAGCAGACTAAACTTGGGCGAGCAGTTCTTC. Looking up the rest from reference TRBV2 and TRBJ2-1 gives the full variable domain: EPEVTQTPSHQVTQMGQEVILRCVPISNHLYFYWYRQILGQKVEFLVSFYNNEISEKSEIFDDQFSVERPDGSNFTLKIRSTKLEDSAMYFCASRLNLGEQFFGPGTRLTVL.